One sample yielded the 8 T cell receptor beta chains listed below, sequenced in a study of T cell repertoires in aging, cancer and after chemotherapy (dated 2019 in TCRdb). TCR beta rearrangements were amplified from genomic DNA extracted from peripheral blood rather than from sorted cells or RNA. Sequencing instrument: Illumina MiSeq. Rearranged TRB sequences spanning V, D and J segments were amplified in a multiplex touch-down PCR with a mixed TRB-A/B primer pool. Using fastp trimming at Q25 and MiXCR clonotype assembly, TCRdb reanalyzed the public sequencing data and kept in-frame beta chains. Identical CDR3 protein sequences are pooled into one entry, listed with their most common genes and DNA. The sample table contains about 2,200 distinct CDR3 sequences; only one count was recorded for under 40% of them. The ten largest clones represent 25% of the sample. Sequenced: blood. These receptors originate from a human donor with a solid tumor.

V is TRBV15 and J is TRBJ1-5; a possible D gene is TRBD1 (6 bases). The CDR3 sequence is 15 residues long. Trimming stripped 0 bases from V and 1 base from J, with 7 bases between. Looked up from germline, CDR1 is LNHNV and CDR2 is YYDKDF (reference sequence). The CDR3 loop is CATSREQGSNQPQHF. In DNA form, the CDR3 reads TGTGCCACCAGCAGAGAACAGGGAAGCAATCAGCCCCAGCATTTT.

The J gene is TRBJ2-1, the V gene TRBV5-4; the D call may be TRBD1 or TRBD2 (5 bases each). V shed 4 bases and J shed 11 bases, with 13 bases lying between them. The length of the CDR3 is 12 residues. CDR1 and CDR2 from the germline V gene are SGHNT and YYREEE (reference sequence). The CDR3 DNA sequence: TGTGCCAGCAGCGGGACCCGTAATAAGCAGTTCTTC. Encoded protein: CASSGTRNKQFF.

This clonotype occurred once. The J gene is TRBJ2-6, the V gene TRBV12-3 or TRBV12-4; D unresolved. CDR3 length equals 18 residues. Trimming removed 8 bases from V and 1 base from J, with 21 bases in between. The CDR3: CASLPEDRWVSGANVLTF. Here the CDR3 DNA reads TGTGCCAGCCTCCCCGAGGACCGGTGGGTTTCTGGGGCCAACGTCCTGACTTTC.

The chain uses TRBV19 and TRBJ2-6, with 14 positions matching TRBD2. Trimming at V came to 4 bases and at J to 3 bases, leaving 14 bases not matched to a gene. Germline CDR1 reads LNHDA; CDR2 reads SQIVND (reference sequence). The CDR3 consists of 21 residues. DNA for the CDR3: TGTGCCAGTAGTACTATCCAAACGGGACTAGCGGGAGTCCTTGGGGCCAACGTCCTGACTTTC. Translated: CASSTIQTGLAGVLGANVLTF.

The CDR3 spells CASKGISYGYTF. DNA of the CDR3: TGTGCCAGCAAAGGGATTTCCTATGGCTACACCTTC. This rearrangement joins TRBV27 to TRBJ1-2, with D unclear. The V gene's germline CDR1 is MNHEY and CDR2 SMNVEV (reference sequence). CDR3 size: 12 residues. V lost 7 bases to trimming and J lost 4 bases, with 10 bases between them.

The chain carries TRBV5-4 and TRBJ1-3, with D possibly TRBD1 on 5 matching bases. Germline loops: CDR1 SGHNT, CDR2 YYREEE (reference sequence). Trimming removed 0 bases at V and 8 bases at J, with 15 bases between. The CDR3 spans 15 residues. The CDR3 loop reads CASSLVVTAGDTIYF. The CDR3, as DNA: TGTGCCAGCAGCTTGGTGGTGACAGCCGGGGACACCATATATTTT.

The V gene is TRBV6-2 or TRBV6-3, the J gene TRBJ2-7; TRBD1 matches 8 bases. This CDR3 has 11 amino acids. Per germline, CDR1 MNHEY and CDR2 SVGEGT. With V trimmed by 10 bases and J by 6 bases, 5 bases remained unmatched. The CDR3 protein is CATGQGGEQYF. CDR3 bases: TGTGCCACCGGACAGGGAGGCGAGCAGTACTTC.

Of note for this clonotype: A much larger clone lies one base from this, so it may be a read error. The chain has TRBV30 and TRBJ1-6; D possibly corresponds to TRBD1 (6 bases). Germline V gene lookup returns CDR1 GTSNPN and CDR2 SVGIG (reference sequence). The CDR3 is 13 amino acids. The V end lost 4 bases, the J end lost 8 bases, and 12 bases lay between the germline ends. The CDR3 reads CAWKIRGYSPLHF. The CDR3 coding sequence is TGTGCCTGGAAGATAAGGGGGTATTCACCCCTCCACTTT.